The rows below give T cell receptor beta chains drawn from one sample of a study of blood T cells in healthy people across ages. Using its own MiXCR run on the 5' RACE reads, TCRdb lists one record per CDR3 protein. Of over a million distinct CDR3 sequences in the sample, more than 40% are singletons; the top ten hold approximately 17%. Sequencing was carried out using blood. These receptors were collected from a woman between 55 and 75 years old in good health. Each CDR3 is given with its conserved first and last residue. The D gene is left open where the match is weak. Rows give clone size only sometimes, using once, few, many, or a class for an expanded clone.

DNA: TGTGCCAGCAGCCAATCTACAGGGTCCGGCTACACCTTC
CDR3: CASSQSTGSGYTF
D: NA
size: few
V: TRBV4-2
J: TRBJ1-2

DNA: TGCAGTGCTAGACGGGGGCAAGAGACCCAGTACTTC
CDR3: CSARRGQETQYF
D: NA
size: many
V: TRBV20-1
J: TRBJ2-5

DNA: TGTGCCAGCAGCCTAAGCCGAGGGACTAGCGGGACGACGCAGTACTTC
CDR3: CASSLSRGTSGTTQYF
D: TRBD2
size: NA
V: TRBV3-1
J: TRBJ2-5

DNA: TGCGCCAGCAGCTTGGGTTTTCGGGCAGGGAGTCTCAGTAGTGGCTACACCTTC
CDR3: CASSLGFRAGSLSSGYTF
D: NA
size: NA
V: TRBV5-1
J: TRBJ1-2

DNA: TGCAGTGCTAAAGCAGGGTACCGGAATACGCAGTATTTT
CDR3: CSAKAGYRNTQYF
D: NA
size: NA
V: TRBV20-1
J: TRBJ2-3

DNA: TGTGCCAGCAGGGGGGACGGAACCTACGAGCAGTACTTC
CDR3: CASRGDGTYEQYF
D: NA
size: NA
V: TRBV28
J: TRBJ2-7

DNA: TGCAGTGCTAGAAAACTAGACGGGGAGCATGATCGGTTCTTC
CDR3: CSARKLDGEHDRFF
D: NA
size: few
V: TRBV20-1
J: TRBJ2-1

DNA: TGTGCCAGCAGTTACGTAGGGGTTAAGTACGAGCAGTACTTC
CDR3: CASSYVGVKYEQYF
D: NA
size: NA
V: TRBV6-5
J: TRBJ2-7

DNA: TGCGCCAGCAGCTCCGGGACTAGCGACTCCTACGAGCAGTACTTC
CDR3: CASSSGTSDSYEQYF
D: TRBD2
size: many
V: TRBV5-1
J: TRBJ2-7

DNA: TGTGCCAGCAGTTTGGGGACAGGGGGCAGTTCACCCCTCCACTTT
CDR3: CASSLGTGGSSPLHF
D: TRBD1
size: NA
V: TRBV12-3/TRBV12-4
J: TRBJ1-6

DNA: TGTGCCAGCAGCTTAGAGTGGGAGAGACAAGAGACCCAGTACTTC
CDR3: CASSLEWERQETQYF
D: NA
size: few
V: TRBV7-8
J: TRBJ2-5

DNA: TGTGCCAGCAGTTACTCGGGCAGCAACACCGGGGAGCTGTTTTTT
CDR3: CASSYSGSNTGELFF
D: NA
size: NA
V: TRBV6-2/TRBV6-3
J: TRBJ2-2

DNA: TGTGCCAGCAGTTACCCCGGGACACGGAGGGGCTACACCTTC
CDR3: CASSYPGTRRGYTF
D: NA
size: NA
V: TRBV27
J: TRBJ1-2

DNA: TGTGCCAGCAGTGATCCGGGACTAGCGGGAGGTGTGGATGAGCAGTTCTTC
CDR3: CASSDPGLAGGVDEQFF
D: TRBD2
size: NA
V: TRBV7-9
J: TRBJ2-1

DNA: TGTGCCAGCAGCCGGACTAGCGGACTCACAGATACGCAGTATTTT
CDR3: CASSRTSGLTDTQYF
D: TRBD2
size: few
V: TRBV9
J: TRBJ2-3

DNA: TGTGCCAGTATGGTCGGAGAGACCCAGTACTTC
CDR3: CASMVGETQYF
D: NA
size: NA
V: TRBV19
J: TRBJ2-5

DNA: TGTGCCAGCAGTTTACCAGGGAATTCACCCCTCCACTTT
CDR3: CASSLPGNSPLHF
D: NA
size: few
V: TRBV6-2/TRBV6-3
J: TRBJ1-6

DNA: TGTGCCAGCAGCAACTTCAGGAGGAACACTGAAGCTTTCTTT
CDR3: CASSNFRRNTEAFF
D: NA
size: few
V: TRBV7-9
J: TRBJ1-1

DNA: TGTGCCAGCAGCTCTCAGTCCCAGTACTTC
CDR3: CASSSQSQYF
D: NA
size: NA
V: TRBV7-9
J: TRBJ2-5

DNA: TGCAGTGCTAGCACGGGACTCTTTAACACCGGGGAGCTGTTTTTT
CDR3: CSASTGLFNTGELFF
D: NA
size: NA
V: TRBV20-1
J: TRBJ2-2

DNA: TGCAGCGTTGAAGATGGACTAGCGGGAGCCAATGAGCAGTTCTTC
CDR3: CSVEDGLAGANEQFF
D: TRBD2
size: NA
V: TRBV29-1
J: TRBJ2-1

DNA: TGTGCCAGCAGCACCAGCGGGAGGGAGCAGTACTTC
CDR3: CASSTSGREQYF
D: TRBD2
size: NA
V: TRBV7-2
J: TRBJ2-7

DNA: TGTGCCAGCAGCCAGACTAGCGGTAGCACAGATACGCAGTATTTT
CDR3: CASSQTSGSTDTQYF
D: TRBD2
size: many
V: TRBV3-1
J: TRBJ2-3

DNA: TGTGCCAGCAGTGATTTTTCGGCCACAGATACGCAGTATTTT
CDR3: CASSDFSATDTQYF
D: NA
size: NA
V: TRBV2
J: TRBJ2-3

DNA: TGCAGTGCGTCCCCCGGGATCAGCTCTGGGGCCAACGTCCTGACTTTC
CDR3: CSASPGISSGANVLTF
D: NA
size: few
V: TRBV20-1
J: TRBJ2-6

DNA: TGCGCCAGCAGCCAAGTGGTTCAAGCGGGAGTTCGGCCCGAGCAGTACTTC
CDR3: CASSQVVQAGVRPEQYF
D: TRBD2
size: NA
V: TRBV4-1
J: TRBJ2-7

DNA: TGTGCCAGCAGCAGAACAGGGGTTCCCTCCTACGAGCAGTACTTC
CDR3: CASSRTGVPSYEQYF
D: TRBD1
size: few
V: TRBV27
J: TRBJ2-7

DNA: TGCGCCAGCAGCAGACAGGGAGCTACAGATACGCAGTATTTT
CDR3: CASSRQGATDTQYF
D: TRBD1
size: NA
V: TRBV10-2
J: TRBJ2-3

DNA: TGTGCCAGCAGCTCCCGGACTAGCGATCCCTACGAGCAGTACTTC
CDR3: CASSSRTSDPYEQYF
D: TRBD2
size: NA
V: TRBV5-4
J: TRBJ2-7

DNA: TGTGCCAGCCAAAGGGCTAGCTTAGGTGAGCAGTTCTTC
CDR3: CASQRASLGEQFF
D: NA
size: few
V: TRBV3-1
J: TRBJ2-1

DNA: TGTGCCAGCAGCCAAGATCCGCGCCCAACACGAGGGGGAGATACGCAGTATTTT
CDR3: CASSQDPRPTRGGDTQYF
D: NA
size: NA
V: TRBV4-2
J: TRBJ2-3

DNA: TGTGCCAGCAGTGCCGACCCGGGATTTCGCCGGGAGACCCAGTACTTC
CDR3: CASSADPGFRRETQYF
D: NA
size: few
V: TRBV2
J: TRBJ2-5

DNA: TGCAGTGCTATCGATTCAGGGGGGGGAACTGAAGCTTTCTTT
CDR3: CSAIDSGGGTEAFF
D: TRBD1
size: NA
V: TRBV20-1
J: TRBJ1-1

DNA: TGCAGCGGGGGAGCCGGGGACTCCTACGAGCAGTACTTC
CDR3: CSGGAGDSYEQYF
D: NA
size: few
V: TRBV29-1
J: TRBJ2-7

DNA: TGTGCTAGTGGTTTGGTACTTGGGGTGATCGCAGATACGCAGTATTTT
CDR3: CASGLVLGVIADTQYF
D: NA
size: NA
V: TRBV12-5
J: TRBJ2-3

DNA: TGCAGTGCCACCCGGGACCGTAGAAACACCATATATTTT
CDR3: CSATRDRRNTIYF
D: NA
size: NA
V: TRBV20-1
J: TRBJ1-3

DNA: TGTGCCAGCAGTCTAGCTGGGCGGGGGGCCAATGAGCAGTTCTTC
CDR3: CASSLAGRGANEQFF
D: TRBD2
size: few
V: TRBV12-3/TRBV12-4
J: TRBJ2-1

DNA: TGTGCCAGCAGCGTAGCGGGACTAGCGGGAGAAGGAGGCTACGAGCAGTACTTC
CDR3: CASSVAGLAGEGGYEQYF
D: TRBD2
size: NA
V: TRBV9
J: TRBJ2-7

DNA: TGTGCCACCAGCAGAGAGGGGGGTCTGGAGACCCAGTACTTC
CDR3: CATSREGGLETQYF
D: NA
size: NA
V: TRBV15
J: TRBJ2-5

DNA: TGCAGCGTTGAGGCGCTCGCCCGAGAAGCTTTCTTT
CDR3: CSVEALAREAFF
D: NA
size: NA
V: TRBV29-1
J: TRBJ1-1

DNA: TGTGCCAGCAGCTCCGGCGAGACCTACGAGCAGTACTTC
CDR3: CASSSGETYEQYF
D: NA
size: few
V: TRBV7-6
J: TRBJ2-7

DNA: TGTGCCACCAGCAGAGCGACGGGGTCCTACGAGCAGTACTTC
CDR3: CATSRATGSYEQYF
D: NA
size: few
V: TRBV15
J: TRBJ2-7

DNA: TGCAGTGCTAGAGACAAGGAAGCCCTACTAGCCAAAAACATTCAGTACTTC
CDR3: CSARDKEALLAKNIQYF
D: NA
size: NA
V: TRBV20-1
J: TRBJ2-4

DNA: TGTGCCACCAGTGATCCGACTAGCGGGAGGGGAGAGACCCAGTACTTT
CDR3: CATSDPTSGRGETQYF
D: TRBD2
size: NA
V: TRBV24-1
J: TRBJ2-4

DNA: TGTGCCAGCAGTTACCCGACGGGGACTAGCGGTTACGAGCAGTTCTTC
CDR3: CASSYPTGTSGYEQFF
D: TRBD2
size: NA
V: TRBV6-5
J: TRBJ2-1

DNA: TGCGCCAGCAGCCAAGTCTCAGGCGATCAGCCCCAGCATTTT
CDR3: CASSQVSGDQPQHF
D: NA
size: once
V: TRBV4-1
J: TRBJ1-5